This passage covers 17 T cell receptor beta chains from one sample sequenced in a study of shared clonotypes between healthy human individuals. Clones were sequenced by immunoSEQ multiplex PCR, and TCRdb holds only the in-frame ones, with some missing. The sample lists more than 550,000 clones, about 90% seen once, with about 24% in the top ten. Selected positively for CCR7 and CD45RO-negative, naive CD8 cells excluded terminally differentiated effector memory CD45RA+ cells. The sample was naive CD8+ T cells sorted from blood. The receptors were sampled from a man aged 30-40 years in good health.

The chain joins TRBV4-3 to TRBJ2-7; D gene uncertain. Per the germline V gene, CDR1 is LGHNA and CDR2 is YSLEER. The CDR3 spans 13 residues. V gave up 4 bases and J gave up 1 base, with 8 bases separating them. In DNA form, the CDR3 reads TGCGCCAGCAGCCCTGTGGGGTCCTACGAGCAGTACTTC. Its protein product is CASSPVGSYEQYF.

J is TRBJ2-5 and V is TRBV7-6, with 9 bases identical to TRBD1. Germline assignment: CDR1 SGHVS and CDR2 FNYEAQ. The CDR3 extends over 15 amino acids. Trimming took 4 bases from V and 2 from J; bases not matched to a gene: 5. CDR3 amino acids: CASSSGQGFQETQYF. In DNA form, the CDR3 reads TGTGCCAGCAGCTCGGGACAGGGATTTCAAGAGACCCAGTACTTC.

The rearrangement links TRBV7-7 to TRBJ2-3; 9 bases are shared with TRBD2. Per germline, CDR1 SSHAT and CDR2 FNYEAQ (reference sequence). V shed 7 bases and J 4 bases; nucleotides not matched to a gene: 9. The CDR3 runs to 15 residues. The CDR3 sequence is CASTASGIEADTQYF. The CDR3 nucleotides are TGTGCCAGCACGGCTAGCGGGATTGAAGCAGATACGCAGTATTTT. The whole variable domain, remainder taken from reference TRBV7-7 and TRBJ2-3, is GAGVSQSPRYKVTKRGQDVTLRCDPISSHATLYWYQQALGQGPEFLTYFNYEAQPDKSGLPSDRFSAERPEGSISTLTIQRTEQRDSAMYRCASTASGIEADTQYFGPGTRLTVL.

This clone was counted once. This chain uses TRBV2 with TRBJ1-6; D is unclear. CDR3 length equals 15 residues. V was pared by 4 bases and J by 0 bases, with 7 bases between. Germline V gives CDR1 SNHLY, CDR2 FYNNEI. CDR3 amino acids: CASSGESSYNSPLHF. In nucleotides, the CDR3 is TGTGCCAGCAGTGGGGAATCCTCCTATAATTCACCCCTCCACTTT. Full variable domain (remainder filled in from reference TRBV2 and TRBJ1-6): EPEVTQTPSHQVTQMGQEVILRCVPISNHLYFYWYRQILGQKVEFLVSFYNNEISEKSEIFDDQFSVERPDGSNFTLKIRSTKLEDSAMYFCASSGESSYNSPLHFGNGTRLTVT.

This chain uses TRBV23-1 with TRBJ1-3, with TRBD1 matching over 8 bases. TRBV23-1 is sorted into the ORF group, with uncertain function. Unmatched junction bases numbered 16, after V lost 10 bases and J lost 2 bases. This CDR3 has 17 residues. This chain's CDR3 is CANAPGGQEYPGNTIYF. Written as DNA, the CDR3 is TGCGCCAACGCCCCGGGGGGACAGGAGTATCCTGGAAACACCATATATTTT.

This clone was recorded a few times. The CDR3 DNA reads as TGTGCCAGCAGCCGGGGACTAGCGGGAGAGGGGGAGACCCAGTACTTC. It translates to CASSRGLAGEGETQYF. This chain uses TRBV14 with TRBJ2-5; 14 bases align to TRBD2. Germline lookup yields CDR1 SGHDN and CDR2 FVKESK. The CDR3 extends over 16 amino acids. Unmatched junction bases numbered 6, after V lost 4 bases and J lost 5 bases. Based on the CDR3 plus reference TRBV14 and TRBJ2-5, the full variable domain is EAGVTQFPSHSVIEKGQTVTLRCDPISGHDNLYWYRRVMGKEIKFLLHFVKESKQDESGMPNNRFLAERTGGTYSTLKVQPAELEDSGVYFCASSRGLAGEGETQYFGPGTRLLVL.

V is TRBV7-3 and J is TRBJ2-1; 10 bases map to TRBD2. Unmatched junction bases numbered 8, after V lost 5 bases and J lost 4 bases. Germline loops: CDR1 SGHTA, CDR2 FQGTGA. The CDR3 sequence is 16 residues long. The CDR3 loop reads CASSRTGTSEYNEQFF. The CDR3 nucleotides read TGTGCCAGCAGCCGTACCGGGACTAGCGAATACAATGAGCAGTTCTTC. The full variable domain, completed using reference TRBV7-3 and TRBJ2-1, is GAGVSQTPSNKVTEKGKYVELRCDPISGHTALYWYRQSLGQGPEFLIYFQGTGAADDSGLPNDRFFAVRPEGSVSTLKIQRTERGDSAVYLCASSRTGTSEYNEQFFGPGTRLTVL.

The rearrangement links TRBV27 to TRBJ2-5; D perhaps matches TRBD2 (6 bases). V was pared by 5 bases and J by 4 bases, with 11 bases between. This CDR3 contains 13 residues. Per germline, CDR1 MNHEY and CDR2 SMNVEV (reference sequence). The CDR3 DNA reads as TGTGCCAGCAGTCCTAGCGTAGGAGAGACCCAGTACTTC. It specifies CASSPSVGETQYF.

The V gene is TRBV7-9, the J gene TRBJ1-5; possibly TRBD1 for D (5 bases). The germline V gene has CDR1 SEHNR and CDR2 FQNEAQ (reference sequence). Trimming removed 1 base from V and 6 bases from J, with 10 bases in between. The CDR3 loop spans 14 amino acids. CDR3 DNA sequence: TGTGCCAGCAGCTTAGGGGGGATTCTTCAGCCCCAGCATTTT. The encoded protein is CASSLGGILQPQHF.

V usage is TRBV14 and J usage is TRBJ2-5; D gene uncertain. V gave up 4 bases and J gave up 5 bases, with 14 bases separating them. The V gene's germline CDR1 is SGHDN and CDR2 FVKESK. The CDR3 consists of 14 residues. As DNA, the CDR3 is TGTGCCAGCAGCCGAACACTGGGTCCGGAGACCCAGTACTTC. It is translated as CASSRTLGPETQYF.

V and J are TRBV6-5 and TRBJ2-2; maybe TRBD1 (5 bases). Germline assignment: CDR1 MNHEY and CDR2 SVGAGI. V shed 5 bases and J shed 0 bases, with 10 bases lying between them. CDR3 length equals 15 residues. This CDR3 reads CASSAGNSNTGELFF. CDR3 coding DNA: TGTGCCAGCAGTGCAGGGAATTCGAACACCGGGGAGCTGTTTTTT.

The rearrangement joins TRBV11-2 to TRBJ1-2; TRBD1 matches at 10 bases. This CDR3 region has 16 residues. Germline CDR1 and CDR2: SGHAT and FQNNGV. With 2 bases clipped from V and 2 bases from J, the junction kept 5 bases outside the gene matches. This CDR3 is CASSLSRGQGNYGYTF. The CDR3 DNA reads as TGTGCCAGCAGCTTAAGTAGGGGACAGGGGAACTATGGCTACACCTTC.

This clone was seen a handful of times. The gene calls are TRBV10-3 and TRBJ2-6; D remains unclear. Germline V gene data show CDR1 as ENHRY and CDR2 as SYGVKD. Deletions cut 8 bases from V and 0 bases from J, with 8 bases between. The CDR3 covers 14 residues. The CDR3 protein is CAIQDSSGANVLTF. CDR3 bases: TGTGCCATCCAAGATAGCTCTGGGGCCAACGTCCTGACTTTC.

The chain employs TRBV10-2 and TRBJ2-5, with 8 positions matching TRBD1. The CDR3 has 16 residues. Trimming at V came to 4 bases and at J to 5 bases, leaving 12 bases not matched to a gene. Germline CDR1 WSHSY, CDR2 SAAADI. The CDR3 loop reads CASSGGIRDRLETQYF. Here the CDR3 DNA reads TGCGCCAGCAGTGGGGGGATCCGGGACAGGCTTGAGACCCAGTACTTC.

J is TRBJ2-5 and V is TRBV4-1, with a weak D call TRBD1 (5 bases). The CDR3 contains 15 residues. V was cut by 0 bases and J by 2 bases, with 10 bases left in between. The V gene's germline CDR1 is MGHRA and CDR2 YSYEKL. CDR3 in DNA: TGCGCCAGCAGCCAAGATTGGACACCTCAAGAGACCCAGTACTTC. This gives the protein CASSQDWTPQETQYF.

The V and J genes are TRBV15 and TRBJ2-5; TRBD2 agrees at 8 bases. CDR1 is LNHNV, CDR2 YYDKDF, per germline (reference sequence). The ends lost 11 bases at V and 5 bases at J; junction bases unmatched: 13. The CDR3 sequence is 14 residues long. The CDR3 sequence is CAASLTGGGETQYF. For the CDR3, the DNA is TGTGCCGCTAGCTTAACGGGAGGGGGTGAGACCCAGTACTTC.

The chain carries TRBV28 and TRBJ2-1; weak D call: TRBD2 (5 bases). The germline CDR1 and CDR2 sequences are MDHEN and SYDVKM. This CDR3 is 17 amino acids long. Trimming removed 4 bases from V and 4 bases from J, with 20 bases in between. The CDR3 sequence: CASSSSSLGSPYNEQFF. The CDR3 bases are TGTGCCAGCAGTTCCTCCTCACTAGGGTCCCCTTACAATGAGCAGTTCTTC.